These T cell receptor beta chains were read from a single sample in a study of CD8 T cells in Susac syndrome. TCRdb fed the immunoSEQ multiplex PCR reads into MiXCR, producing one record per CDR3 protein. The table shows about 300,000 distinct CDR3 sequences, with about 92% occurring only once. The sequenced sample consisted of CD4+ T cells from PBMCs. These receptors were taken from a human donor with multiple sclerosis. CDR3s include the opening cysteine and the closing phenylalanine or tryptophan. D genes are given only for firm matches. Not every row has a clone size; where given, it reads once, few, many or a size class.

TRBV28	TRBD2	15	TRBJ2-1	.	CASSLFRGGPAEQFF	TGTGCCAGCAGTTTATTTCGGGGGGGGCCCGCTGAGCAGTTCTTC
TRBV4-1	.	15	TRBJ2-7	.	CASSQEKGGPYEQYF	TGCGCCAGCAGCCAAGAGAAAGGGGGACCCTACGAGCAGTACTTC
TRBV19	.	14	TRBJ1-5	.	CASRTVGSNQPQHF	TGTGCCAGTAGAACAGTAGGGAGCAATCAGCCCCAGCATTTT
TRBV19	TRBD2	17	TRBJ2-1	.	CASRPLSAGGQSNEQFF	TGTGCCTCTCGACCCCTCTCAGCGGGGGGGCAGAGTAATGAGCAGTTCTTC
TRBV12-3/TRBV12-4	TRBD1	16	TRBJ2-3	.	CASRSAGQGNTDTQYF	TGTGCCAGCAGATCCGCCGGACAGGGAAACACAGATACGCAGTATTTT
TRBV20-1	.	15	TRBJ2-7	.	CSARDPRLSSYEQYF	TGCAGTGCTAGAGATCCGAGACTTTCCTCCTACGAGCAGTACTTC
TRBV7-9	TRBD1	15	TRBJ1-2	few	CASSRLTGTEEGYTF	TGTGCCAGCAGCAGATTGACAGGGACAGAGGAAGGCTACACCTTC
TRBV29-1	.	15	TRBJ2-7	.	CSVGIRGTLFNEQYF	TGCAGCGTTGGTATTCGGGGGACACTCTTCAACGAGCAGTACTTC
TRBV6-1	TRBD2	17	TRBJ2-5	.	CASSERTSGSVVETQYF	TGTGCCAGCAGTGAGCGGACTAGCGGGAGTGTGGTAGAGACCCAGTACTTC
TRBV5-6	TRBD1	16	TRBJ2-7	once	CASSLRPGQASYEQYF	TGTGCCAGCAGCTTGAGGCCGGGACAGGCCTCCTACGAGCAGTACTTC
TRBV20-1	TRBD2	13	TRBJ2-3	.	CSALAGGPDTQYF	TGCAGTGCACTAGCGGGGGGTCCAGATACGCAGTATTTT
TRBV6-5	.	15	TRBJ1-1	.	CASTRVREGVTEAFF	TGTGCCAGCACCCGGGTCAGGGAGGGAGTGACTGAAGCTTTCTTT
TRBV20-1	.	16	TRBJ1-5	.	CSAGGRPGEGDQPQHF	TGCAGTGCTGGGGGACGGCCGGGCGAGGGGGATCAGCCCCAGCATTTT
TRBV7-2	.	14	TRBJ1-4	.	CASTPEGGNEKLFF	TGTGCCAGCACCCCGGAGGGGGGGAATGAAAAACTGTTTTTT
TRBV24-1	TRBD2	20	TRBJ2-1	.	CATSDLPGLAGSSSYNEQFF	TGTGCCACCAGTGATCTCCCGGGACTAGCGGGTTCGAGCTCCTACAATGAGCAGTTCTTC
TRBV18	TRBD1	14	TRBJ1-2	.	CASSPTAGGHGYTF	TGTGCCAGCTCACCAACTGCAGGGGGCCATGGCTACACCTTC
TRBV20-1	.	12	TRBJ1-5	.	CSAGDGGTAQHF	TGCAGTGCTGGGGACGGGGGCACGGCCCAGCATTTT
TRBV28	.	14	TRBJ1-1	.	CASSNPPGGSEAFF	TGTGCCAGCAGCAACCCCCCGGGGGGCTCTGAAGCTTTCTTT
TRBV6-1	.	13	TRBJ1-1	.	CASSEIRDTEAFF	TGTGCCAGCAGTGAAATCAGGGACACTGAAGCTTTCTTT
TRBV29-1	TRBD2	17	TRBJ2-3	.	CSVEGGSGGLGTDTQYF	TGCAGCGTTGAAGGGGGTAGCGGGGGGCTCGGCACAGATACGCAGTATTTT
TRBV12-3/TRBV12-4	.	13	TRBJ1-4	.	CASSSRDTAKLFF	TGTGCCAGCAGCAGCCGGGACACCGCGAAACTGTTTTTT
TRBV5-1	.	15	TRBJ2-3	.	CASSLDGGGTDTQYF	TGCGCCAGCAGCTTGGACGGTGGGGGTACAGATACGCAGTATTTT
TRBV24-1	TRBD2	13	TRBJ2-1	.	CATSDRTSGQKFF	TGTGCCACCAGTGATCGGACTAGCGGACAGAAGTTCTTC
TRBV6-2/TRBV6-3	.	12	TRBJ2-5	.	CASQRHRETQYF	TGTGCCAGCCAACGGCATCGGGAGACCCAGTACTTC
TRBV5-6	TRBD1	14	TRBJ2-4	.	CASSSRGAKNIQYF	TGTGCCAGCAGCTCCAGGGGGGCCAAAAACATTCAGTACTTC
TRBV3-1	.	14	TRBJ1-1	.	CASTGRGESTEAFF	TGTGCCAGCACGGGGAGGGGCGAGAGCACTGAAGCTTTCTTT
TRBV29-1	TRBD1	13	TRBJ1-1	.	CSVWDRMNTEAFF	TGCAGCGTTTGGGACAGGATGAACACTGAAGCTTTCTTT
TRBV2	TRBD2	15	TRBJ2-1	.	CASKARAGGPDEQFF	TGTGCCAGCAAGGCACGAGCGGGAGGGCCGGATGAGCAGTTCTTC
TRBV12-3/TRBV12-4	TRBD1	14	TRBJ2-3	.	CASGSTGGGDTQYF	TGTGCCAGCGGGTCGACAGGGGGAGGAGATACGCAGTATTTT
TRBV5-1	TRBD2	17	TRBJ2-5	.	CASSLGGLAGGQETQYF	TGCGCCAGCAGCTTGGGGGGACTAGCAGGAGGCCAAGAGACCCAGTACTTC
TRBV4-2	.	14	TRBJ2-1	.	CASSRTGPYNEQFF	TGTGCCAGCAGCCGCACGGGACCTTACAATGAGCAGTTCTTC
TRBV12-3/TRBV12-4	.	15	TRBJ2-1	.	CASSRQVGGYNEQFF	TGTGCCAGCAGTAGGCAGGTTGGGGGTTACAATGAGCAGTTCTTC
TRBV12-3/TRBV12-4	.	18	TRBJ2-2	.	CASSSTESRTRNTGELFF	TGTGCCAGCAGTTCGACAGAATCTAGGACCCGTAACACCGGGGAGCTGTTTTTT